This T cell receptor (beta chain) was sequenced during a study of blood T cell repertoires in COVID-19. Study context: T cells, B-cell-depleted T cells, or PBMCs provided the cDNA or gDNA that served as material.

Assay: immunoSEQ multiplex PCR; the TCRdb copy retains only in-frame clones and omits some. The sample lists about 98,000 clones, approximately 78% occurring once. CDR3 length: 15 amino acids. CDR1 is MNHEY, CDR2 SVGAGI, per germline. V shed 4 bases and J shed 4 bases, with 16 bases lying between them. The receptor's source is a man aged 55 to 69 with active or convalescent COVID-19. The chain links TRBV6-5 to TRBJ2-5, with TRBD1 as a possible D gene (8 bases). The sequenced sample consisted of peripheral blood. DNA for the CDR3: TGTGCCAGCAGTTCCCTAACAGGGGGGGCAGAGACCCAGTACTTC. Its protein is CASSSLTGGAETQYF.